This paragraph covers one T cell receptor beta chain sequence. Its cognate antigen is unknown. CDR3 length equals 14 residues. V was pared by 6 bases and J by 0 bases, with 3 bases of the junction left unmatched. Germline-derived CDR1 and CDR2 are SQVTM and ANQGSEA. The record originates from a study of shared clonotypes between healthy human individuals. Study observations and caveats: Sample collection involved blood only; tissue repertoires are likely different. The study generally estimated greater richness for naive than memory subsets.

Assay: immunoSEQ multiplex PCR; the TCRdb copy retains only in-frame clones and omits some. The data show around 1,900,000 clones, 80% to 95% seen once. Naive CD8 cells were CD45RO-negative, positively selected for CCR7, excluding terminally differentiated effector memory CD45RA+ cells. Donation came from healthy HIV-negative adults that had no recent acute infections or vaccinations. Source material: naive CD8+ T cells from PBMCs. The sequence derives from a man aged 18 to 30 in good health. Some clones in this sample may be carry-over from other donors' samples. The chain uses TRBV29-1 and TRBJ2-7; 12 nucleotides line up with TRBD2. CDR3 amino acids: CSVRGLAGSYEQYF. The CDR3 coding sequence is TGCAGCGTCAGGGGACTAGCGGGCTCCTACGAGCAGTACTTC.